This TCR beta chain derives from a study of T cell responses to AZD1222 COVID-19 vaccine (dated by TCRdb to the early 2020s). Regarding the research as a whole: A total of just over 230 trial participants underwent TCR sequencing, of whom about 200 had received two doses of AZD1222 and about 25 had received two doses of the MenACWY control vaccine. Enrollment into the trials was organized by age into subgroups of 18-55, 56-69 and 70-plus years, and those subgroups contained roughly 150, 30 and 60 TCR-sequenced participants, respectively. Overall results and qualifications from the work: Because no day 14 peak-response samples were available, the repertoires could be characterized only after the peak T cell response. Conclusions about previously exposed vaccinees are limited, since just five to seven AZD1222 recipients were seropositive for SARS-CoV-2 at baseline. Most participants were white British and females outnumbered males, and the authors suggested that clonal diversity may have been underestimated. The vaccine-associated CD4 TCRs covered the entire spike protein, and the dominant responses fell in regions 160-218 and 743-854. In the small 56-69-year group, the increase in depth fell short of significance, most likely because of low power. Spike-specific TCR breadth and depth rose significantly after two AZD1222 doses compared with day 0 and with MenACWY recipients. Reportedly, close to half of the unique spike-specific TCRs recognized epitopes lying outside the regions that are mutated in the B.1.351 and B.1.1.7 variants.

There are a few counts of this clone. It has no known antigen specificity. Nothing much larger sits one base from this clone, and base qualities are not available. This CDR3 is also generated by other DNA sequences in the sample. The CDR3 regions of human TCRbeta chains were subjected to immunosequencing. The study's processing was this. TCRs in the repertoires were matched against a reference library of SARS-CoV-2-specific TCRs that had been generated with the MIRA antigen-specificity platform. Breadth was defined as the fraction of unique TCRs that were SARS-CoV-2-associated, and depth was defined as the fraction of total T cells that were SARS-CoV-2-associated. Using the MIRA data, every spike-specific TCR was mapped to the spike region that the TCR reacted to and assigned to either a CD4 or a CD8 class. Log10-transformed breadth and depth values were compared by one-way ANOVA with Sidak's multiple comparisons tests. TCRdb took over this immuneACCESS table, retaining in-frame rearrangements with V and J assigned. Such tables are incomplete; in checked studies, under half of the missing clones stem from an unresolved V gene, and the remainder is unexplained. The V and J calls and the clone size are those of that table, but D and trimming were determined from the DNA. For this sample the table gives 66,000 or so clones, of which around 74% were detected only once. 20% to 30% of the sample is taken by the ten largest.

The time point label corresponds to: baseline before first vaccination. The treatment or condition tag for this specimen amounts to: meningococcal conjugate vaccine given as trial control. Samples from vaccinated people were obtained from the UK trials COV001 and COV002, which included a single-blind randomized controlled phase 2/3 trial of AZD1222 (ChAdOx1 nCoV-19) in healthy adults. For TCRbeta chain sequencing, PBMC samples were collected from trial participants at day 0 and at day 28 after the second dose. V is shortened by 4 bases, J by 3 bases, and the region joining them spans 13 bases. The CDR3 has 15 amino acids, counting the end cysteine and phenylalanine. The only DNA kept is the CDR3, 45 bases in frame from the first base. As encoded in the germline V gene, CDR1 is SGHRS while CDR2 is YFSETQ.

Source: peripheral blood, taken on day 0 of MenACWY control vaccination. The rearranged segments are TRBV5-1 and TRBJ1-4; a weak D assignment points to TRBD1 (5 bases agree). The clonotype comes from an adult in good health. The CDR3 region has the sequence CASSPSDSPNEKLFF. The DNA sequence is TGCGCCAGCAGCCCATCCGACAGCCCTAATGAAAAACTGTTTTTT.